Below are 5 T cell receptor beta chains sequenced from a single sample in a study of CD8+ T cells in alopecia areata. It was cDNA, reverse transcribed from extracted RNA, that served as the sequencing template. The assay was immunoSEQ multiplex PCR, and TCRdb's table has in-frame clones only and misses some. This sample yields 130,000 or so clones, of which around 63% are seen a single time; under 7.5% belongs to the top ten. The treatment: oral pan-JAK inhibitor, 5-10 mg twice daily. This sample comprised CD4+ T cells sorted from blood, obtained at week 4, from a patient treated with tofacitinib. These receptor sequences come from a human donor with alopecia areata.

The gene calls are TRBV29-1 and TRBJ2-7; 9 bases line up with TRBD1. The germline V gene has CDR1 SQVTM and CDR2 ANQGSEA. The CDR3 runs to 12 residues. V shed 5 bases, J shed 5 bases, and the junction held 4 bases outside the gene matches. The CDR3 nucleotides read TGCAGCGTTTCGGGACAGGGCCACGAGCAGTACTTC. The encoded protein is CSVSGQGHEQYF.

This clone was counted a single time. The V and J genes are TRBV30 and TRBJ2-5, with TRBD1 identical over 7 bases. The J call may be in error: the DNA end matches TRBJ2-7 better. CDR1 and CDR2 from the germline V gene are GTSNPN and SVGIG (reference sequence). The CDR3 is 13 residues long. For the CDR3, the DNA is TGTGCCTGGAGTAGGGACAGAGTCTACGAGCAGTACTTC. It specifies CAWSRDRVYEQYF.

This chain links TRBV2 with TRBJ2-3; tentative D call: TRBD2 (5 bases). With 4 bases removed from V and 0 bases from J, the gap between germline ends came to 8 bases. Germline values: CDR1 SNHLY, CDR2 FYNNEI. This CDR3 is built from 14 residues. The CDR3 DNA reads as TGTGCCAGCAGTGTATGGGAGAGCACAGATACGCAGTATTTT. This translates into CASSVWESTDTQYF.

The genes are TRBV5-4 and TRBJ2-1; a weak D match, TRBD2 (5 bases). Trimming took off 4 bases at V and 5 bases at J, with 16 bases between the two ends. Germline values: CDR1 SGHNT, CDR2 YYREEE (reference sequence). CDR3 length: 15 amino acids. The CDR3 DNA sequence: TGTGCCAGCAGCCCGGGCAGCGCGAGGGACAATGAGCAGTTCTTC. It specifies CASSPGSARDNEQFF.

This clone was seen just once. The rearrangement joins TRBV25-1 to TRBJ2-7, with a possible D match to TRBD1 (7 bases). CDR3 length: 13 amino acids. Germline loops: CDR1 MGHDK, CDR2 SYGVNS. Trimming left V 6 bases short and J 6 bases short, with 15 bases between. Written as DNA, the CDR3 is TGTGCCAGCAGCTCCGGGACAGCGGGCGAGCAGTACTTC. Translation gives CASSSGTAGEQYF.